The 15 T cell receptor beta chains in this list originate from one sample, sequenced in a study of shared clonotypes between healthy human individuals. Clones were read by immunoSEQ multiplex PCR, and TCRdb kept only the in-frame ones, dropping some. The sample holds approximately 590,000 clones, roughly 95% seen once. Naive CD8 cells, CD45RO-negative and positively selected for CCR7, excluded terminally differentiated effector memory CD45RA+ cells. The sequenced material came from naive CD8+ T cells sorted from blood. Receptors originate from a young woman in good health.

V gene TRBV7-9 combines with J gene TRBJ2-7, with 12 bases matching TRBD1. The CDR3 loop spans 15 amino acids. Germline CDR1 is SEHNR and CDR2 is FQNEAQ (reference sequence). The trim removed 5 bases at V and 2 bases at J, leaving 4 bases unmatched. The CDR3 DNA reads TGTGCCAGCAGCGCGGGGGACAGGGGGCCCTACGAGCAGTACTTC. The encoded protein is CASSAGDRGPYEQYF. Combining the CDR3 with reference TRBV7-9 and TRBJ2-7 gives the whole variable domain DTGVSQNPRHKITKRGQNVTFRCDPISEHNRLYWYRQTLGQGPEFLTYFQNEAQLEKSRLLSDRFSAERPKGSFSTLEIQRTEQGDSAMYLCASSAGDRGPYEQYFGPGTRLTVT.

V is TRBV7-6 and J is TRBJ2-5; a possible D gene is TRBD1 (6 bases). TRBJ2-7 explains the end of the DNA better; the J call may be wrong. This CDR3 has 17 amino acids. Germline loops: CDR1 SGHVS, CDR2 FNYEAQ. The CDR3 loop is CASSLAPISTGYYEQYF. CDR3 sequence (DNA): TGTGCCAGCAGCTTAGCCCCTATCTCGACAGGCTACTACGAGCAGTACTTC.

This chain links TRBV25-1 with TRBJ2-1; D is uncertain. V lost 1 base and J lost 12, with 7 bases in between. This CDR3 is built from 11 residues. The germline gives CDR1 MGHDK, CDR2 SYGVNS. The DNA for the CDR3 is TGTGCCAGCAGTGAATGGATCTCGCAGTTCTTC. It translates to CASSEWISQFF. Filled out from reference TRBV25-1 and TRBJ2-1, the complete variable domain reads EADIYQTPRYLVIGTGKKITLECSQTMGHDKMYWYQQDPGMELHLIHYSYGVNSTEKGDLSSESTVSRIRTEHFPLTLESARPSHTSQYLCASSEWISQFFGPGTRLTVL.

The gene calls are TRBV19 and TRBJ1-5; D call uncertain. The CDR3 is 13 amino acids. The V gene lost 6 bases and the J gene lost 0 bases, with 6 bases spanning the gap. Germline CDR1 is LNHDA and CDR2 is SQIVND (reference sequence). In DNA, the CDR3 is TGTGCCAGTAGGCCACATAGCAATCAGCCCCAGCATTTT. It yields the protein CASRPHSNQPQHF.

This chain links TRBV7-9 with TRBJ2-7; 10 nucleotides align to TRBD2. There are 15 residues in the CDR3. Germline assignment: CDR1 SEHNR and CDR2 FQNEAQ (reference sequence). With V trimmed by 8 bases and J by 5 bases, 12 bases remained unmatched. The CDR3: CASGLPGTSVNEQYF. In nucleotides, the CDR3 is TGTGCCAGCGGCCTCCCCGGGACTAGCGTCAACGAGCAGTACTTC. The full variable domain, completed using reference TRBV7-9 and TRBJ2-7, is DTGVSQNPRHKITKRGQNVTFRCDPISEHNRLYWYRQTLGQGPEFLTYFQNEAQLEKSRLLSDRFSAERPKGSFSTLEIQRTEQGDSAMYLCASGLPGTSVNEQYFGPGTRLTVT.

The table lists this clone with a count of one. This chain uses TRBV7-9 with TRBJ2-5; no clear D. Germline CDR1 and CDR2: SEHNR and FQNEAQ (reference sequence). This CDR3 contains 14 residues. Deletions cut 2 bases from V and 2 bases from J, with 9 bases between. In nucleotides, the CDR3 is TGTGCCAGCAGCTTAAGCTCAGCACAAGAGACCCAGTACTTC. Its protein is CASSLSSAQETQYF.

This chain uses TRBV27 with TRBJ2-2, with 10 bases that match TRBD2. CDR1 MNHEY and CDR2 SMNVEV come from the germline V gene (reference sequence). The CDR3 extends over 18 amino acids. With 3 bases clipped from V and 7 bases from J, the junction kept 14 bases outside the gene matches. CDR3 region: CASSLFFGLAANGGELFF. The CDR3 nucleotides are TGTGCCAGCAGTTTGTTTTTTGGACTAGCGGCTAATGGCGGGGAGCTGTTTTTT.

CDR3 sequence (DNA): TGTGCCAGCAGTTGGGACAGCTCCTACAATGAGCAGTTCTTC. Translation: CASSWDSSYNEQFF. The chain joins TRBV6-5 to TRBJ2-1; TRBD1 matches 7 bases. J gave up 0 bases and V 4 bases, and 0 bases lay outside the gene matches. Germline values: CDR1 MNHEY, CDR2 SVGAGI. The CDR3 runs 14 residues.

This sequence joins TRBV11-2 and TRBJ2-7; D perhaps matches TRBD1 (6 bases). Germline V CDR1 and CDR2: SGHAT, FQNNGV. This CDR3 region has 15 residues. The V end lost 1 base, the J end lost 6 bases, and 16 bases lay between the germline ends. In DNA form, the CDR3 reads TGTGCCAGCAGCTTAGGGTGGACAGTTACAACCGAGCAGTACTTC. Translation: CASSLGWTVTTEQYF.

The J gene is TRBJ2-7, the V gene TRBV6-5; TRBD1 or TRBD2 may be the D gene (5 bases each). Germline CDR1 MNHEY, CDR2 SVGAGI. The CDR3 consists of 11 residues. Trimming took off 6 bases at V and 7 bases at J, with 10 bases between the two ends. CDR3 residues: CASSRGGEQYF. The CDR3 nucleotides are TGTGCCAGCAGCCGTGGGGGAGAGCAGTACTTC.

The CDR3 DNA reads TGTGCCAGCAGCCCCCGCCCCGAGGGGCAGAACACTGAAGCTTTCTTT. Amino acid sequence: CASSPRPEGQNTEAFF. The J gene is TRBJ1-1, the V gene TRBV14; D perhaps matches TRBD1 (5 bases). Germline CDR1 SGHDN, CDR2 FVKESK. The CDR3 sequence is 16 residues long. V was pared by 4 bases and J by 1 base, with 16 bases between. Full variable domain (missing parts from reference TRBV14 and TRBJ1-1): EAGVTQFPSHSVIEKGQTVTLRCDPISGHDNLYWYRRVMGKEIKFLLHFVKESKQDESGMPNNRFLAERTGGTYSTLKVQPAELEDSGVYFCASSPRPEGQNTEAFFGQGTRLTVV.

The chain links TRBV6-6 to TRBJ1-4; no clear D. CDR3 length: 12 residues. V lost 5 bases, J lost 12 bases, and 13 bases lay in between. Germline V CDR1 and CDR2: MNHNY, SVGAGI (reference sequence). Here the CDR3 reads CASSAAGSELFF. In nucleotides, the CDR3 is TGTGCCAGCAGTGCCGCGGGGTCTGAACTGTTTTTT.

The chain combines TRBV9 with TRBJ1-2; TRBD1 agrees at 8 bases. J was trimmed by 3 bases and V by 0 bases; bases with no gene match: 7. Germline V gives CDR1 SGDLS, CDR2 YYNGEE. CDR3 length equals 16 residues. The chain's CDR3 is CASSVGARQGYYGYTF. CDR3 DNA: TGTGCCAGCAGCGTAGGGGCAAGACAGGGGTACTATGGCTACACCTTC.

The rearrangement links TRBV11-2 to TRBJ2-2; D assignment may be TRBD1 or TRBD2 (6 bases each). Germline assignment: CDR1 SGHAT and CDR2 FQNNGV. Trimming left V 7 bases short and J 5 bases short, with 8 bases between. The CDR3 has 12 residues. DNA of the CDR3: TGTGCCAGCATAGGGGGGACCGGGGAGCTGTTTTTT. It translates to CASIGGTGELFF.

DNA of the CDR3: TGTGCCAGCAGTTTTTCAGGTTTTAGCGGGAGGTACGAGCAGTACTTC. Translation: CASSFSGFSGRYEQYF. V usage is TRBV28 and J usage is TRBJ2-7, with 10 bases fitting TRBD2. The CDR3 covers 16 residues. CDR1 and CDR2 (germline): MDHEN, SYDVKM. With 3 bases clipped from V and 4 bases from J, the junction kept 9 bases outside the gene matches.